This is a list of T cell receptor beta chains from one sample in a study of cytomegalovirus exposure and HLA in healthy donors. Clones were sequenced by immunoSEQ multiplex PCR, and TCRdb holds only the in-frame ones, with some missing. This sample yields about 160,000 clones, of which roughly 76% are seen a single time; 1.3% to 1.5% belongs to the top ten. Sequences were obtained from PBMCs. These receptors all come from a man aged 55 to 69 in good health and CMV-seronegative. CDR3s include the opening cysteine and the closing phenylalanine or tryptophan.

CDR3aa,v_gene,j_gene
CASSLGGKGGYTF,TRBV5-1,TRBJ1-2
CASSIAPGGNEQFF,TRBV9,TRBJ2-1
CAWGRDRGYEQYF,TRBV30,TRBJ2-7
CASSPRDKNQPQHF,TRBV18,TRBJ1-5
CASSPGTVINEQFF,TRBV18,TRBJ2-1
CASSLSSTETQYF,TRBV28,TRBJ2-5
CASKQARGYGYTF,TRBV6-1,TRBJ1-2
CASSEDWGGTDTQYF,TRBV6-4,TRBJ2-3
CASSLGSTGAGELFF,TRBV5-1,TRBJ2-2
CASSLDGGETQYF,TRBV5-4,TRBJ2-5
CASSGRWGDTEAFF,TRBV2,TRBJ1-1
CASSQEFRFSDEQFF,TRBV4-3,TRBJ2-1
CASSAGAYTDTQYF,TRBV7-3,TRBJ2-3
CASSYIGGTSYEQYF,TRBV7-9,TRBJ2-7
CASSQETGNEKLFF,TRBV4-3,TRBJ1-4
CASSGGTSGVQETQYF,TRBV9,TRBJ2-5
CASSLVLTGMNTEAFF,TRBV7-2,TRBJ1-1
CASSLTMRSSGWENNEQFF,TRBV7-3,TRBJ2-1
CASSFNGRYETQYF,TRBV27,TRBJ2-5
CASSGRTGTGTYEQYF,TRBV10-1,TRBJ2-7
CASSRGGAYEQYF,TRBV5-4,TRBJ2-7
CASSYWDSGETQYF,TRBV6-6,TRBJ2-5
CASRFGQATDTQYF,TRBV5-4,TRBJ2-3
CASKMSANTGELFF,TRBV6-5,TRBJ2-2
CASSTYTRDRGKTEAFF,TRBV27,TRBJ1-1
CASSPGHSGAQYF,TRBV5-6,TRBJ2-3
CASSYSKGQGNQPQHF,TRBV6-5,TRBJ1-5
CSAQGQETQYF,TRBV20-1,TRBJ2-5
CASTKGGNTEAFF,TRBV27,TRBJ1-1
CSVEAQGDTGELFF,TRBV29-1,TRBJ2-2
CASGLVQGFNEKLFF,TRBV6-5,TRBJ1-4
CASSQVDRETGELFF,TRBV4-1,TRBJ2-2
CASSQTQSYEQYF,TRBV7-9,TRBJ2-7
CSVAVFSGANVLTF,TRBV29-1,TRBJ2-6
CASSLDPARGGRSPLHF,TRBV11-2,TRBJ1-6
CASSFGTSGRTDTQYF,TRBV28,TRBJ2-3
CASSANRGRFHDEQFF,TRBV7-9,TRBJ2-1
CTSSHDQDANQPQHF,TRBV1,TRBJ1-5
CASRTTGGGLKLFF,TRBV28,TRBJ1-4
CSVDSDREDTQYF,TRBV29-1,TRBJ2-3
CASSEWGLGGSSYNSPLHF,TRBV6-1,TRBJ1-6